This section outlines one T cell receptor beta chain sequence together with its context. These data originate in a study of T cell changes during pregnancy in multiple sclerosis. The data were produced by immunoSEQ multiplex PCR, yet TCRdb's version contains in-frame clones alone and is incomplete. The sample gives 45,000 to 60,000 clones, about 91% of which show up once; approximately 0.18% is in the top ten. Trimming removed 4 bases at V and 0 bases at J, with 10 bases between. CDR3 size: 15 residues. CDR1 and CDR2 (germline): LNHDA, SQIVND (reference sequence). This receptor was identified in a female donor with multiple sclerosis, enrolled in a pregnancy study. This chain connects TRBV19 to TRBJ1-3; the D is unclear. The sequenced sample was CD4+ T cells from peripheral blood mononuclear cells, obtained in the second trimester of pregnancy. The CDR3 region has the DNA TGTGCCAGTAGTACTAACAGTGACTCTGGAAACACCATATATTTT. It specifies CASSTNSDSGNTIYF.